A selection of T cell receptor beta chains follows, all from one sample in a study of blood T cell repertoires in COVID-19. Generated by immunoSEQ multiplex PCR, the TCRdb table keeps only in-frame clones and is missing some. The table records 120,000 or so clones, approximately 85% of them present only once. The sample taken for sequencing was peripheral blood. The receptors come from a woman of 80 years or more with acute or convalescent COVID-19. Each CDR3 is given with its conserved first and last residue. D genes are given only for firm matches. The size of a clone is reported for some rows only, either as once, few or many, or as a class for expanded clones.

>NA|TRBV27|TRBD1|TRBJ1-1
TGTGCCAGCAGTGCACAGGGGGTGACTGAAGCTTTCTTT
CASSAQGVTEAFF
>NA|TRBV2|TRBD1|TRBJ1-5
TGTGCCAGCAGGGGGGACAGGGTCCATCAGCCCCAGCATTTT
CASRGDRVHQPQHF
>NA|TRBV28|TRBD2|TRBJ2-1
TGTGCCAGCAGTTCCCCGGGACTAGCGGGGAACAATGAGCAGTTCTTC
CASSSPGLAGNNEQFF
>once|TRBV19|NA|TRBJ1-5
TGTGCCAGTGCCCGGTGGGGGCTGGGTCAGCCCCAGCATTTT
CASARWGLGQPQHF
>NA|TRBV11-2|NA|TRBJ2-5
TGTGCCAGCAGCCCTACCGTGGGGGGACAAGAGACCCAGTACTTC
CASSPTVGGQETQYF
>few|TRBV3-1/TRBV3-2|NA|TRBJ1-5
TGTGCCAGCAGCCACCTGTCAGATCAGCCCCAGCATTTT
CASSHLSDQPQHF
>NA|TRBV6-5|NA|TRBJ1-6
TGTGCCAGCGGCGGGAATTCACCCCTCCACTTT
CASGGNSPLHF
>NA|TRBV5-1|NA|TRBJ1-3
TGCGCCAGCAGCGGAGGCTCCCTTGGAAACACCATATATTTT
CASSGGSLGNTIYF
>NA|TRBV2|NA|TRBJ2-2
TGTGCCAGCACGTCTTACAGACCGAACACCGGGGAGCTGTTTTTT
CASTSYRPNTGELFF
>NA|TRBV7-3|NA|TRBJ1-1
TGTGCCAGCAGCTTAAGGGGGGGCGCAGGGAACACTGAAGCTTTCTTT
CASSLRGGAGNTEAFF
>NA|TRBV2|TRBD1|TRBJ1-1
TGTGCCAGCTTGCAGGGGGAGATAGCTTTCTTT
CASLQGEIAFF
>NA|TRBV18|NA|TRBJ2-2
TGTGCCAGCTCACCACCGTCCCAGGGGTACACCGGGGAGCTGTTTTTT
CASSPPSQGYTGELFF
>NA|TRBV5-1|NA|TRBJ2-1
TGCGCCAGCAGCTTGGACCCCAGCTCCTACAATGAGCAGTTCTTC
CASSLDPSSYNEQFF
>NA|TRBV19|TRBD1|TRBJ1-5
TGTGCCACCGTGGGACAGGGAATTCTATATAGCAATCAGCCCCAGCATTTT
CATVGQGILYSNQPQHF
>few|TRBV3-1/TRBV3-2|NA|TRBJ1-2
TGTGCCAGCAGCCTCAGGTCTTCCTATGGCTACACCTTC
CASSLRSSYGYTF
>NA|TRBV5-8|NA|TRBJ1-4
TGTGCCAGCAGCTTGGGGCAGGGCCTCCCCGCTGAAAAACTGTTTTTT
CASSLGQGLPAEKLFF
>NA|TRBV19|NA|TRBJ1-3
TGTGCCAGTAGTATACCCAGGACTGGAAACACCATATATTTT
CASSIPRTGNTIYF
>NA|TRBV10-3|TRBD1|TRBJ1-6
TGTGGCTCGGGGGACAGAGCCGATTCGAATTCACCCCTCCACTTT
CGSGDRADSNSPLHF
>NA|TRBV9|TRBD1|TRBJ2-5
TGTGCCAGCAGCTCCCGGACAGGGCAAGAGACCCAGTACTTC
CASSSRTGQETQYF
>NA|TRBV27|TRBD1|TRBJ1-2
TGTGCCAGCAGATACACCGGGACAGGGAGAGGCGGCTACACCTTC
CASRYTGTGRGGYTF
>NA|TRBV7-7|TRBD1|TRBJ2-2
TGTGCCAGCAGCTGGGACAGGGGGTCCCGGGAGCTGTTTTTT
CASSWDRGSRELFF
>NA|TRBV7-9|TRBD1|TRBJ1-1
TGTGCCAGCAGCTCCGGACAGGGATGGAGAGCTTTCTTT
CASSSGQGWRAFF
>NA|TRBV3-1/TRBV3-2|NA|TRBJ2-1
TGTGCCAGCAGCCCCAGGGGAGGGGAAAGGAGGAATGAGCAGTTCTTC
CASSPRGGERRNEQFF
>NA|TRBV19|TRBD2|TRBJ2-1
TGTGCCAGTAAATTGAGGGCGGGGGGCCCCTACAATGAGCAGTTCTTC
CASKLRAGGPYNEQFF
>NA|TRBV3-1/TRBV3-2|NA|TRBJ2-1
TGTGCCAGCAGCCGTGGGAGAGGTGCTGAGCAGTTCTTC
CASSRGRGAEQFF
>NA|TRBV20-1|TRBD1|TRBJ1-5
TGCAGTGCTAGTAAGACAGGGGGATATCAGCCCCAGCATTTT
CSASKTGGYQPQHF
>NA|TRBV5-1|NA|TRBJ1-1
TGCGCCAGCAGCTTCAGGGGACAACGGAACACTGAAGCTTTCTTT
CASSFRGQRNTEAFF
>NA|TRBV5-1|TRBD1|TRBJ1-4
TGCGCCAGCAGCTTAGGGACAGTCGGAAATGAAAAACTGTTTTTT
CASSLGTVGNEKLFF
>once|TRBV6-5|NA|TRBJ1-2
TGTGCCAGCACTCGGGACACCCTTAACTATGGCTACACCTTC
CASTRDTLNYGYTF
>once|TRBV18|NA|TRBJ1-5
TGTGCCAGCTCACCACCGGCCAGGGCTAGCAATCAGCCCCAGCATTTT
CASSPPARASNQPQHF
>once|TRBV6-6|NA|TRBJ1-2
TGTGCCAGCAGCCCTAATAGACAGAGCACAGGCTACACCTTC
CASSPNRQSTGYTF
>NA|TRBV6-5|TRBD1|TRBJ1-2
TGTGCCAGCCCTGGGGGACAGGGAGCCTATGGCTACACCTTC
CASPGGQGAYGYTF
>NA|TRBV19|NA|TRBJ1-6
TGTGCCAGTAGTATTCGGGAAAATTCACCCCTCCACTTT
CASSIRENSPLHF
>NA|TRBV12-3/TRBV12-4|NA|TRBJ1-1
TGTGCCAGCAGTATCACAGCGAACACTGAAGCTTTCTTT
CASSITANTEAFF
>few|TRBV18|NA|TRBJ1-2
TGTGCCAGCTCCCAATACCCGAAACAGGGAACAACTAACTATGGCTACACCTTC
CASSQYPKQGTTNYGYTF
>NA|TRBV7-9|NA|TRBJ1-3
TGTGCCAGCAGCCAAACAGGTCCTGGAAACACCATATATTTT
CASSQTGPGNTIYF
>NA|TRBV7-2|NA|TRBJ2-5
TGTGCCAGCAGCTTAAGTTTGGGGCGACGGGAGACCCAGTACTTC
CASSLSLGRRETQYF
>NA|TRBV3-1/TRBV3-2|NA|TRBJ2-4
TGTGCCAGCAGCCCCGCGGGGCGAGGTGACATTCAGTACTTC
CASSPAGRGDIQYF
>NA|TRBV28|NA|TRBJ2-3
TGTGCCAGCGGAGGTGGCGCACATAACACAGATACGCAGTATTTT
CASGGGAHNTDTQYF
>NA|TRBV27|NA|TRBJ1-6
TGTGCCAGGGGAACCCCACAGGGTAAGGGGAGTAATTCACCCCTCCACTTT
CARGTPQGKGSNSPLHF
>few|TRBV28|TRBD1|TRBJ1-2
TGTGCCAGCAGTTCCCGACAGGGGGCCTACGGCTACACCTTC
CASSSRQGAYGYTF
>NA|TRBV19|NA|TRBJ2-7
TGTGCCAGTAGTATAGTTGGCGGACACTCCTACGAGCAGTACTTC
CASSIVGGHSYEQYF